These 24 T cell receptor beta chains were sequenced from one sample in a study of T cells in Graves' hyperthyroidism and ophthalmopathy (dated by TCRdb to between 2017 and 2020). Preparation of the library involved multiplex PCR. Sequenced using an Illumina HiSeq 2000. Amplification of TCR beta CDR3 regions was carried out from RNA transcripts. For the first round of RT-PCR on the TCR CDR3, the HTBI primer set was used together with the Qiagen OneStep RT-PCR kit. TCRdb itself trimmed the public reads at Q25 with fastp, ran MiXCR and retained productive beta chains. Merged by CDR3 protein, the rows form single entries marked with the most common genes and DNA. The table for this sample lists around 340,000 distinct CDR3 sequences; roughly 20% of them were counted only once. The ten most abundant clones make up around a sixth of the sample. Material: blood. The origin of the receptors is a woman aged 40-49 years with Graves' ophthalmopathy.

This clonotype came up many times. The chain joins TRBV12-3 or TRBV12-4 to TRBJ1-1, with D perhaps matching TRBD1 (5 bases). Between the trimmed V and J ends, which lost 3 bases and 7 bases, there was a span of 9 bases. The CDR3 runs to 12 residues. The CDR3 spells CASSLGVVEAFF. The CDR3 DNA is TGTGCCAGCAGTTTGGGGGTTGTTGAAGCTTTCTTT.

The V call is TRBV27, the J call TRBJ2-7; D unresolved. Germline V lookup: CDR1 MNHEY, CDR2 SMNVEV (reference sequence). Deletions cut 2 bases from V and 5 bases from J, with 13 bases between. The CDR3 length is 14 residues. Here the CDR3 DNA reads TGTGCCAGCAGTTTACTGGCCAGTGGGGACGAGCAGTACTTC. It translates to CASSLLASGDEQYF.

This clonotype was recorded many times. DNA of the CDR3: TGCAGCGTTGTAGCGGGAGGAATAGAGACCCAGTACTTC. Translated, it gives CSVVAGGIETQYF. This rearrangement joins TRBV29-1 to TRBJ2-5; TRBD2 matches 10 bases. From germline, CDR1 is SQVTM and CDR2 ANQGSEA. Unmatched junction bases numbered 3, after V lost 4 bases and J lost 4 bases. This CDR3 has 13 residues.

Ten or more counts support this clonotype. This sequence joins TRBV12-3 or TRBV12-4 and TRBJ1-1; 7 bases fit TRBD1. Germline trimming cut 7 bases from V and 8 bases from J; bases unmatched to any gene: 10. This CDR3 is 13 amino acids long. The chain's CDR3 is CASMGRGLIEAFF. Here the CDR3 DNA reads TGTGCCAGCATGGGCAGGGGGTTAATCGAAGCTTTCTTT.

Concerning this clonotype: A read error may produce the germline difference seen at one junction end. The gene calls are TRBV19 and TRBJ1-5; no clear D gene. CDR1 and CDR2 from the germline V gene are LNHDA and SQIVND (reference sequence). This CDR3 comprises 15 residues. Here the CDR3 reads CASRTRAISNQPQLF. The CDR3, as DNA: TGTGCCAGTAGGACCCGGGCCATTAGCAATCAGCCCCAGCTTTTT.

Ten or more counts support this clonotype. V gene TRBV20-1 combines with J gene TRBJ2-5, with 8 bases fitting TRBD2. V shed 6 bases, J shed 5 bases, and the junction held 11 bases outside the gene matches. The CDR3 spans 14 residues. Germline V CDR1 and CDR2: DFQATT, SNEGSKA (reference sequence). In DNA, the CDR3 is TGCAGTGCCACCCGGGAGCGGGAGTATGAGACCCAGTACTTC. This codes for CSATREREYETQYF.

This chain links TRBV28 with TRBJ2-6; no clear D. Trimming pared 6 bases from V and 0 bases from J, leaving 9 bases between. CDR1 and CDR2 (germline): MDHEN, SYDVKM. CDR3 length equals 15 residues. The CDR3: CASSLARSGANVLTF. CDR3 DNA sequence: TGTGCCAGCAGCTTAGCCCGCTCTGGGGCCAACGTCCTGACTTTC.

Concerning this clonotype itself: One junction end does not reproduce the germline sequence, and a read error may be involved. The V and J genes are TRBV12-3 or TRBV12-4 and TRBJ1-1; TRBD1 matches 10 bases. The CDR3 loop spans 16 amino acids. CDR3 sequence reads: CASSPGQGMGNTEAFF. The CDR3 bases are TGTGCCAGCAGCCCGGGACAGGGGATGGGGAACACTGAAGCCTTCTTT.

This clonotype has ten or more counts. The chain has TRBV29-1 and TRBJ2-7; a weak D match, TRBD1 (6 bases). Germline V gives CDR1 SQVTM, CDR2 ANQGSEA. The CDR3 has 13 amino acids. Trimming took 1 base from V and 1 from J, leaving 8 bases between them. The CDR3 here is CSVEGQASYEQYF. DNA of the CDR3: TGCAGCGTTGAAGGACAGGCATCCTACGAGCAGTACTTC.

This clonotype was seen at least ten times. The J gene is TRBJ1-1, the V gene TRBV19; D call uncertain. Trimming pared 3 bases from V and 5 bases from J, leaving 10 bases between. Germline V gene data show CDR1 as LNHDA and CDR2 as SQIVND (reference sequence). CDR3 size: 13 residues. CDR3 sequence reads: CASSMGSGTEAFF. The DNA for the CDR3 is TGTGCCAGTAGTATGGGTTCTGGGACTGAAGCTTTCTTT.

This clonotype came up many times. This chain connects TRBV6-1 to TRBJ2-7; 8 nucleotides agree with TRBD2. The CDR3 consists of 14 residues. The trim removed 7 bases at V and 6 bases at J, leaving 11 bases unmatched. Germline V lookup: CDR1 MNHNS, CDR2 SASEGT. DNA of the CDR3: TGTGCCAGCACCCGGGGGGGGAGGGCTTCCGAGCAGTACTTC. It encodes CASTRGGRASEQYF.

This clonotype was counted only a few times. CDR3 nucleotide sequence: TGTGCCAGCAGTTCTACGGAGGGCAATCAGCCCCAGCATTTT. It encodes CASSSTEGNQPQHF. The V call is TRBV12-3 or TRBV12-4, the J call TRBJ1-5, with D unresolved. V was shortened by 4 bases and J by 2 bases, with 9 bases between the two germline ends. There are 14 residues in the CDR3.

Many counts were recorded for this clonotype. The gene calls are TRBV6-2 or TRBV6-3 and TRBJ2-5; 8 nucleotides align to TRBD2. The CDR3 sequence is 14 residues long. The germline CDR1 and CDR2 sequences are MNHEY and SVGEGT. J gave up 1 base and V 6 bases, and 4 bases lay outside the gene matches. CDR3 loop: CASSPGGTQETQYF. CDR3 sequence (DNA): TGTGCCAGCAGCCCGGGGGGGACCCAAGAGACCCAGTACTTC.

Ten or more counts support this clonotype. The genes are TRBV28 and TRBJ1-2; D is unclear. The CDR3 sequence is 12 residues long. CDR1 MDHEN and CDR2 SYDVKM come from the germline V gene. Trimming took off 7 bases at V and 1 base at J, with 7 bases between the two ends. The CDR3 DNA sequence: TGTGCCAGCACCGGAGGTAACTATGGCTACACCTTC. This translates into CASTGGNYGYTF.

This clonotype has at least ten counts. V is TRBV19 and J is TRBJ2-2, with TRBD1 identical over 10 bases. Per the germline V gene, CDR1 is LNHDA and CDR2 is SQIVND (reference sequence). V shed 5 bases and J 5 bases; nucleotides not matched to a gene: 5. The CDR3 spans 15 residues. The CDR3 loop is CASSRQGARTGELFF. Here the CDR3 DNA reads TGTGCCAGTAGTCGACAGGGGGCGCGAACCGGGGAGCTGTTTTTT.

The sample holds many counts of this clonotype. The rearrangement links TRBV27 to TRBJ2-7; unclear D gene. The germline CDR1 and CDR2 sequences are MNHEY and SMNVEV (reference sequence). V was clipped by 7 bases and J by 0 bases, with 16 bases between them. This CDR3 spans 15 amino acids. CDR3 DNA sequence: TGTGCCAGCACTCTAACAGCGTCCGCCTCCTACGAGCAGTACTTC. Its translation is CASTLTASASYEQYF.

CDR3 amino acids: CATFGQGSSYEQYF. In DNA, the CDR3 is TGTGCCACCTTCGGACAGGGAAGCTCCTACGAGCAGTACTTC. The chain is built from TRBV6-1 and TRBJ2-7; 8 bases line up with TRBD1. V lost 10 bases, J lost 0 bases, and 8 bases stayed unmatched. The CDR3 consists of 14 residues. Per the germline V gene, CDR1 is MNHNS and CDR2 is SASEGT.

Remarks on this clonotype: This may stem from a read error, because a much larger clone lies one nucleotide away. The V call is TRBV10-1, the J call TRBJ2-4; 8 nucleotides line up with TRBD2. The CDR3 extends over 19 amino acids. Germline loops: CDR1 WNHNN, CDR2 SYGVQD (reference sequence). CDR3 sequence reads: CAGSESIGSGNLAKNIQYF. CDR3 in DNA: TGCGCCGGCAGTGAGTCTATTGGTAGCGGGAATCTAGCCAAAAACATTCAGTACTTC.

This clonotype was recorded many times. V gene TRBV2 combines with J gene TRBJ2-5; a weak D match, TRBD2 (6 bases). There are 13 residues in the CDR3. CDR1 is SNHLY and CDR2 is FYNNEI in the germline V gene. Trimming left V 6 bases short and J 5 bases short, with 13 bases between. CDR3 nucleotides: TGTGCCAGCAGCGGGGACTCCTGGGAGACCCAGTACTTC. Translated: CASSGDSWETQYF.

The sample holds many counts of this clonotype. This chain links TRBV20-1 with TRBJ2-7, with TRBD2 matching over 13 bases. The germline V gene has CDR1 DFQATT and CDR2 SNEGSKA (reference sequence). V lost 5 bases, J lost 6 bases, and 16 bases stayed unmatched. The CDR3 has 17 residues. CDR3 nucleotides: TGCAGTGCTCCCGGGACTAGCGGGAAAGGGATGATTCGCGAGCAGTACTTC. Translation: CSAPGTSGKGMIREQYF.

The sample holds many counts of this clonotype. The chain has TRBV12-3 or TRBV12-4 and TRBJ1-5; TRBD1 might be the D (5 bases). The ends were cut back, 2 bases at V and 2 bases at J, with 16 bases in the middle. The CDR3 runs to 17 residues. The CDR3 nucleotides read TGTGCCAGCAGTTTACTTCCAGGGTTCGGAGGCAATCAGCCCCAGCATTTT. As protein: CASSLLPGFGGNQPQHF.

This clonotype was picked up many times. This chain links TRBV28 with TRBJ2-4; TRBD2 might be the D (5 bases). The CDR3 is 14 residues long. From germline, CDR1 is MDHEN and CDR2 SYDVKM. V was pared by 3 bases and J by 5 bases, with 11 bases between. Here the CDR3 reads CASSFSDGENIQYF. The CDR3 DNA sequence: TGTGCCAGCAGTTTTAGCGATGGGGAAAACATTCAGTACTTC.

This clonotype was counted ten times or more. V and J are TRBV19 and TRBJ2-5, with TRBD2 matching 7 bases. Germline V gives CDR1 LNHDA, CDR2 SQIVND (reference sequence). The CDR3 runs 12 residues. V was pared by 5 bases and J by 7 bases, with 4 bases of the junction left unmatched. CDR3 DNA sequence: TGTGCCAGTAGTGCGGGGGAGGCGACCCAGTACTTC. Encoded protein: CASSAGEATQYF. The whole variable domain, filled in from reference TRBV19 and TRBJ2-5, reads DGGITQSPKYLFRKEGQNVTLSCEQNLNHDAMYWYRQDPGQGLRLIYYSQIVNDFQKGDIAEGYSVSREKKESFPLTVTSAQKNPTAFYLCASSAGEATQYFGPGTRLLVL.

This clonotype was counted at least ten times. The rearrangement joins TRBV11-2 to TRBJ1-1, with D maybe TRBD1 (5 bases). Trimming cost V 1 base and J 5 bases, with 11 bases left between them. The germline CDR1 and CDR2 sequences are SGHAT and FQNNGV. The CDR3 is 14 amino acids. The CDR3 region has the DNA TGTGCCAGCAGCTTAGCCAGGGTGGGGACTGAAGCTTTCTTT. Translated, it gives CASSLARVGTEAFF.